Here is one T cell receptor (beta chain) with its context. Its specificity is not known. The data stem from a study of OX40 agonist ivuxolimab in advanced cancers. Generated by immunoSEQ multiplex PCR, the TCRdb table keeps only in-frame clones and is missing some. The sample records some 64,000 clones, 88% being singletons. General observations from the study: The study found that CD8+ T cells averaged more expanded clones than CD4+.

The sequencing here drew on CD4+ or CD8+ T cells sorted from blood, taken in a trial of the OX40 agonist ivuxolimab. The receptor was derived from an adult with an advanced solid tumor such as melanoma, head and neck, liver or kidney cancer.

CDR3 loop: CASSPRDSRSTDTQYF. CDR3 sequence (DNA): TGCGCCAGCAGTCCCCGGGACAGCCGTAGCACAGATACGCAGTATTTT. V gene TRBV10-2 combines with J gene TRBJ2-3; 7 nucleotides align to TRBD1. Germline CDR1 WSHSY, CDR2 SAAADI. J was trimmed by 0 bases and V by 5 bases; bases with no gene match: 8. The CDR3 length is 16 residues.